This TCR beta chain is drawn from a study of metastatic and nonmetastatic thyroid tumors. Study background: Peripheral blood and tumor or nodule samples from malignant and benign thyroid patients were compared.

Each patient came to thyroid surgery without any prior treatment (of any kind). The V gene's germline CDR1 is KGHSY and CDR2 FQNENV. This CDR3 comprises 15 residues. The V end lost 1 base, the J end lost 0 bases, and 6 bases lay between the germline ends. In the original analysis: Using the CDR3 differences seen across clinicopathological groups, the authors built a distant-metastasis classifier for papillary thyroid cancer, which was meant to discriminate distant-metastatic patients. MiXCR was used by TCRdb to re-call the PCR reads. The V and J calls shown here were made by TCRdb, not taken from the authors' results. The top ten hold approximately 17% of the sample, which has around 18,000 clones, less than 40% seen once. This clone was counted ten times or more. Its target is not known. Regarding the study as a whole: Significantly greater TCR beta diversity was reportedly found in malignant thyroid tumors than in benign nodules (in blood and tumor).

This TCR derives from a female donor with papillary thyroid cancer or a benign thyroid nodule (not recorded which). Some clones in this sample may be carry-over from other donors' samples. V is TRBV16 and J is TRBJ1-4; D unresolved. Sequencing input: tumor tissue. The CDR3 DNA follows: TGTGCCAGCAGCCAATGGGGAGCAACTAATGAAAAACTGTTTTTT. This encodes CASSQWGATNEKLFF.